This T cell receptor (beta chain) was profiled in a study of cytomegalovirus exposure and HLA in healthy donors (dated by TCRdb to between 2016 and 2019). About the full investigation: An earlier analysis of 587 of the donors reported about 290 Gb of sequence data and around 110 million unique TCR beta sequences from some 180 million T cells. Typing coverage varied by locus: roughly 629-640 donors for A, B, C, DRB1 and DQB1; roughly 510 for DQA1; over 600 for DPA1; roughly 450 for DPB1. The study profiled the T cell repertoires of about 640 subjects by immunosequencing and related them to cytomegalovirus serostatus. A later genetic analysis used genome-wide SNP genotypes for about 55% of the 666 donors, treating that subset as a discovery cohort. The study aimed to test whether cataloging public T cell receptors could reveal signatures of past pathogen exposure. Rather than using new phenotypic data, the later analysis identified candidate immune exposures from TCR beta sequences and from how often those sequences occurred across donors. Among 300 to 500 genotyped donors of the cohort, an average of roughly 230,000 unique TCR beta nucleotide sequences was sequenced per donor, of which 15% to 20% were non-productive. Donor age, sex, ethnicity and CMV serostatus were compiled alongside the repertoire data. Besides the first cohort of roughly 700 subjects, a separate validation cohort made up of 120 or so different subjects was used. Because of strong linkage in the cohort, a few DR-DQ haplotypes were treated as single units for association and clustering. A later analysis re-analyzed previously published TCR beta repertoires from several hundred donors and added high-resolution HLA genotyping to study TCR occurrence patterns. HLA typing covered class I and class II loci at four-digit resolution. Of the approximately 400 genotyped donors, about 84% fell in the genetic ancestry cluster associated with self-reported Caucasian donors. High-throughput TCR immunosequencing, statistical association of individual TCRs with disease status, and machine learning were combined to predict cytomegalovirus infection status. An early release covering roughly 600 HLA-typed donors comprised 250 to 350 gigabases of sequencing data and some 79 million unique TCR sequences. Every repertoire in the discovery cohort had been generated on one and the same sequencing platform. In an earlier analysis of a few hundred of the donors, high-throughput TCR beta sequencing was used to judge whether each TCR beta V gene segment behaved as functional or pseudogenic. Broad study findings and their caveats: Immune exposure information for the cohort was limited to CMV serostatus. Assigning TCR associations to individual alleles was difficult when HLA alleles, especially DR and DQ, strongly co-occurred. Several of the top co-occurrence clusters appeared to be linked to parvovirus B19, influenza, CMV and Epstein-Barr virus, according to a later analysis. Across donors, most TCR sequences were observed very rarely, whereas some public TCRs were present in many individuals. In a later genetic analysis, a missense DCLRE1C variant was associated with V-gene and J-gene trimming of TCR beta chains, and the association was replicated in an independent cohort. A cluster of highly shared sequence variants was judged likely to represent a technical artifact of the sequencing pipeline. In an earlier analysis of 587 of the donors, most TCR beta V segments appeared in productive rearrangements about 87% or about 30% of the time, broadly matching IMGT annotations. In a later analysis, HLA-associated TCR beta chains showed more clonal expansion and lower generation probabilities than non-associated chains that were equally common. Sequencing depth was assumed to be roughly uniform across donors in the presence/absence analyses, though that assumption may not hold. A further reported finding was that TCR beta sequences accurately predicted the HLA-A and HLA-B alleles for most subjects in the first cohort. In a later analysis, most CMV-associated TCR beta chains were found to appear HLA-restricted, with HLA associations seemingly driven largely by CMV exposure. In the study, some 180 TCR beta chains were listed as associated with cytomegalovirus. In a later analysis, around 17,000 TCR beta sequences were associated with specific HLA alleles at a false discovery rate of 0.05. The authors suggested that the approach could potentially be generalized to other disease states and immunological phenotypes. In vitro tests confirmed that a few of the cytomegalovirus-associated TCR beta chains recognize cytomegalovirus antigens. About 17 rarely observed V segments, including chromosome 9 orphons, were excluded from the earlier analysis of some 590 of the donors because counts were too low. Cytomegalovirus status was reported to be diagnosed by the classifier with high specificity and sensitivity in both the original and validation cohorts. Because HLA typing was missing for some donors at each locus, association tests included only the typed subset. Some IMGT-functional V segments, including TRBV6-2 and TRBV6-3, could not be told apart with the 87-base-pair reads, so those segments were excluded. According to a later genetic analysis, donors in an Asian-associated ancestry cluster had fewer N-insertions in productive TCRs than the roughly 660-donor mean. Correlated functional status among segregating V segments might reflect linkage disequilibrium, but an unknown experimental factor could not be ruled out. This cohort had only TCR beta chains sequenced, and the lack of alpha or paired-chain data limited which features could be detected. According to a later analysis, TCR association rates differed among HLA loci, with DRB1 alleles showing the most associated TCRs and HLA-C alleles showing the fewest.

For CDR1 and CDR2, the germline V gene lists SGDLS and YYNGEE. The CDR3 numbers 16 residues from cysteine through phenylalanine. CDR3 DNA is the only sequence kept; it has 48 bases, read in frame from the first base. V and J lose 0 bases and 14 bases, and a span of 21 bases separates them. The method behind the library was the immunoSEQ multiplex PCR assay. For the multiplex PCR, a mixture combining 60 forward primers for TCR Vbeta segments and 13 reverse primers for TCR Jbeta segments was used. The CDR3 region of rearranged TCR beta genes was amplified from genomic DNA with a multiplex PCR assay. Amplified TCR beta libraries were sequenced as 87-base-pair reads on the Illumina HiSeq System. For the original study's pipeline: Across the 666 repertoires, a later analysis counted 78 million or so unique TCR beta chains, around 11 million of which were shared by at least two donors. Raw reads were error-corrected and collapsed into unique sequences with a nearest-neighbor algorithm that merged closely related sequences to remove PCR and sequencing errors. Alignment of CDR3 sequences to IMGT reference sequences was used to assign V, D and J gene segments. For a sequence to be retained, at least a six-nucleotide match to both a V gene segment and a J gene segment was required. A rearrangement was called productive if the CDR3 had no stop codons and remained in frame with V and J, and every other rearrangement was called non-productive. CDR3 was defined by IMGT convention, running from the second conserved V-encoded cysteine to the conserved J-encoded phenylalanine. The earlier analysis of 587 of the donors excluded sequences that lacked an unambiguous match to a single V gene segment. An earlier analysis of a few hundred of the donors called V segments functional above 56.7% productive rearrangements and segregating when the between-donor standard deviation exceeded 5%. A statistical classification framework was built for diagnosing cytomegalovirus status from the catalog of TCR beta chain sequences. A later analysis assigned V and J genes by comparing TCR nucleotide sequences with IMGT/GENE-DB human TR gene sequences. Using the TCRdist pipeline, a later analysis assigned CDR3 sequences along with most-parsimonious VDJ recombination scenarios. In a later analysis, each TCR beta chain was defined by its CDR3 amino acid sequence together with its V-gene family, and reads lacking a unique V-gene family were excluded. In a later analysis, 450 to 600 highly shared, low-generation-probability nucleotide sequences were removed to address suspected cross-contamination and a sequencing artifact. For each public chain, a later analysis derived a clonal expansion index from normalized ranks of inferred template counts within each repertoire. Generation probabilities in a later analysis came from a VDJ recombination model fitted to out-of-frame rearrangements, and those results were checked against IGoR. In a later analysis, TCR-TCR, TCR-HLA and TCR-CMV co-occurrence was scored with hypergeometric tests, and a repertoire-size bias correction was applied to TCR pairs. A later analysis estimated false discovery rates by permuting HLA or CMV assignments 20 times. In a later analysis, co-occurring TCRs were grouped using DBSCAN, with TCRdist sequence similarity added in when clustering inside HLA-allele-positive subsets. For co-occurrence clustering, repertoires with fewer than 30,000 or more than 120,000 public chains were excluded, along with roughly 5 repertoires with anomalous nucleotide sharing. This is the immuneACCESS table as TCRdb keeps it, with only in-frame sequences that have V and J called. A part of the clones is gone; compared with another copy, unresolved V genes explain less than half, and the rest is unexplained. The DNA gave D and trimming, while V, J and clone size come from that table. Present in this sample are under 250,000 clones, around 81% of which were seen just once. The biggest ten clones account for around 8.6% of the sample.

With regard to this clone: Its antigen has not been determined. Base qualities are not recorded, but no much larger clone differs from it by a single base.

The cohort comprised hundreds of healthy bone marrow donors. At the time of sampling, every cohort member was nominally healthy, though immune exposures that went unrecorded were likely present. The donor was CMV seropositive and was included in the group of 250 to 350 seropositive cohort members. A peripheral blood sample was collected from each donor, and TCR beta sequencing was performed on peripheral blood mononuclear cells. The Qiagen DNeasy Blood Extraction Kit was used to extract genomic DNA from the blood cell samples. The chain uses TRBV9 and TRBJ1-6; TRBD1 is perhaps the D gene, given 5 matching bases. Sequenced material: PBMCs. The clonotype originates from a woman aged 55 to 70 in good health and CMV-seropositive. The sequence in DNA is TGTGCCAGCAGCGTAGCCCCGCAACAGGTGGTGGGTTCCCTCCACTTT. Its coded protein is CASSVAPQQVVGSLHF.